This T cell receptor beta chain was sequenced in a study of beta chain features in type 1 diabetes. Since all of the isolated RNA was reverse transcribed, expressed TCRB transcripts were what got sequenced. Per sample, stem cell-like memory T cell libraries averaged approximately 980,000 reads. Profiling relied on immunoSEQ multiplex PCR, and the TCRdb table lists in-frame clones only, not all of them. The sample lists about 110,000 clones, about 40% occurring once. The germline V gene has CDR1 SGHRS and CDR2 YFSETQ. This CDR3 region has 13 residues. Trimming removed 4 bases from V and 4 bases from J, with 12 bases in between. Donors contributed one heparinised blood draw apiece, averaging approximately 100 mL. Cell sorting via CD45RO/CCR7/CD25/CD127/CD95/CD27 was performed to obtain CD4+ naive, central memory, regulatory and stem cell-like memory cells. Sorted populations all exceeded 95% purity.

This sequence joins TRBV5-1 and TRBJ2-7; possible D gene TRBD1, 5 bases. This TCR derives from a woman aged 18 to 35 in good health. Sequencing input: stem cell memory CD4+ T cells from blood. The CDR3 sequence is CASSPLTVYEQYF. The CDR3 bases are TGCGCCAGCAGCCCCCTGACAGTGTACGAGCAGTACTTC.